This TCR beta chain was sequenced for a study of a mutant IDH1 vaccine in newly diagnosed glioma. Study-wide context: The start of vaccination came 4-6 weeks after radiotherapy alone, or with temozolomide cycles. Treated patients comprised approximately 60% males and about 38% females, mean age roughly 40 years.

As regards this clone: The antigen remains unidentified.

V was clipped by 7 bases and J by 5 bases, with 9 bases between them. Germline V gene data show CDR1 as SGDLS and CDR2 as YYNGEE. The CDR3 is 12 amino acids. Assay: immunoSEQ multiplex PCR; the TCRdb copy retains only in-frame clones and omits some. The data hold 44,000 or so clones, with 81% observed a single time. This sample's time point: week 35, safety follow-up. Vaccinated patients received 300 ug of mutant IDH1 20-mer peptide per dose, with topical imiquimod. New WHO grade 3 or 4 IDH1-mutant, ATRX-lost astrocytomas were present in all donors. The chain links TRBV9 to TRBJ2-2; D remains ambiguous. The sequencing used PBMCs, collected from a glioma patient whose treatment included an IDH1 peptide vaccine. The TCR was taken from a woman aged 40 to 50 with glioma. Some clones in this sample may be carry-over from other donors' samples. DNA for the CDR3: TGTGCCAGCGGAAGTCCTACCGGGGAGCTGTTTTTT. Protein sequence: CASGSPTGELFF. Using reference TRBV9 and TRBJ2-2 for the parts outside the CDR3, the full variable domain is DSGVTQTPKHLITATGQRVTLRCSPRSGDLSVYWYQQSLDQGLQFLIQYYNGEERAKGNILERFSAQQFPDLHSELNLSSLELGDSALYFCASGSPTGELFFGEGSRLTVL.